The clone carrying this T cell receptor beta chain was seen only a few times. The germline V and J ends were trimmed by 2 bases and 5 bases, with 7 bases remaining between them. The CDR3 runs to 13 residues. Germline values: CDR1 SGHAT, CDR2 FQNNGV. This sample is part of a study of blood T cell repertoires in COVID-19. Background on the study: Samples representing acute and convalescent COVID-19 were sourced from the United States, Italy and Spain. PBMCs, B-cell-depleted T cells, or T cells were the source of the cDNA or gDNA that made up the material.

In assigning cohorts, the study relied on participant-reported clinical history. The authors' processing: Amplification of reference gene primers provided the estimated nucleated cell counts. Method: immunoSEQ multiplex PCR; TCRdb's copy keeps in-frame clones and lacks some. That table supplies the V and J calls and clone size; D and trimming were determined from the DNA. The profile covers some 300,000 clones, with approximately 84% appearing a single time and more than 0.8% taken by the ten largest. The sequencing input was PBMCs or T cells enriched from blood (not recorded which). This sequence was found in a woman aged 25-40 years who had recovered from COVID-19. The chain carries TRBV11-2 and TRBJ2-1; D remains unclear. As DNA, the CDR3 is TGTGCCAGCAGCTTATTCCCCGACAATGAGCAGTTCTTC. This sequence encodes CASSLFPDNEQFF.